Shown below are 18 T cell receptor beta chains from a single sample sequenced in a study of T cell responses to AZD1222 COVID-19 vaccine. TCRdb keeps only in-frame clones here, not all; method: immunoSEQ multiplex PCR. The table lists roughly 110,000 clones, 89% of them singletons, with 6.5% to 8% in the top ten. Sequenced material: peripheral blood, taken on day 0 of AZD1222 vaccination. Receptors were obtained from an adult in good health.

The V call is TRBV24-1, the J call TRBJ2-2; no reliable D call. The germline V gene encodes CDR1 KGHDR and CDR2 SFDVKD. Trimming took 0 bases from V and 5 from J, leaving 12 bases between them. This CDR3 has 16 amino acids. The chain's CDR3 is CATSDLNLKGTGELFF. DNA for the CDR3: TGTGCCACCAGTGATTTGAACCTAAAGGGAACCGGGGAGCTGTTTTTT.

The rearrangement uses TRBV4-3 and TRBJ1-6; D ambiguous. This CDR3 contains 13 residues. CDR1 and CDR2 from the germline V gene are LGHNA and YSLEER. V was pared by 1 base and J by 6 bases, with 4 bases between. Here the CDR3 reads CASSQVVNSPLHF. Here the CDR3 DNA reads TGCGCCAGCAGCCAAGTGGTTAATTCACCCCTCCACTTT.

The CDR3 reads CASSPSTGDPNTEAFF. Written as DNA, the CDR3 is TGTGCCAGCTCCCCGAGCACCGGTGACCCAAACACTGAAGCTTTCTTT. The chain carries TRBV18 and TRBJ1-1; D is ambiguous. This CDR3 contains 16 residues. Per germline, CDR1 KGHSH and CDR2 LQKENI. The V gene lost 6 bases and the J gene lost 2 bases, with 19 bases spanning the gap.

The rearrangement links TRBV6-2 or TRBV6-3 to TRBJ1-2; D call uncertain. This CDR3 spans 12 amino acids. Germline V lookup: CDR1 MNHEY, CDR2 SVGEGT. The ends were cut back, 2 bases at V and 7 bases at J, with 8 bases in the middle. This chain's CDR3 is CASSYGFGGYTF. Written as DNA, the CDR3 is TGTGCCAGCAGTTACGGGTTTGGTGGCTACACCTTC.

The chain uses TRBV29-1 and TRBJ2-7; D is unclear. The CDR3 is made up of 10 amino acids. V was cut by 5 bases and J by 5 bases, with 7 bases left in between. Germline CDR1 reads SQVTM; CDR2 reads ANQGSEA. Written as DNA, the CDR3 is TGCAGCGTTAGGCTCCACGAGCAGTACTTC. It translates to CSVRLHEQYF.

This clone was observed a single time. The chain employs TRBV28 and TRBJ2-1; no clear D gene. Germline loops: CDR1 MDHEN, CDR2 SYDVKM. V was trimmed by 1 base and J by 7 bases, leaving 14 bases between them. This CDR3 has 15 amino acids. CDR3 DNA sequence: TGTGCCAGCAGTTTATATACAGCAAAGTGGAATGAGCAGTTCTTC. It codes for CASSLYTAKWNEQFF.

This chain links TRBV7-9 with TRBJ2-7, with a possible D match to TRBD2 (7 bases). This CDR3 region has 16 residues. V was pared by 6 bases and J by 2 bases, with 20 bases between. Germline-derived CDR1 and CDR2 are SEHNR and FQNEAQ (reference sequence). Written as DNA, the CDR3 is TGTGCCAGCAGTAATCCCGGGGGGACAACCCCCTACGAGCAGTACTTC. The encoded protein is CASSNPGGTTPYEQYF.

The J gene is TRBJ2-7, the V gene TRBV5-4; 7 bases fit TRBD2. The CDR3 totals 15 residues. Germline assignment: CDR1 SGHNT and CDR2 YYREEE (reference sequence). J gave up 0 bases and V 4 bases, and 7 bases lay outside the gene matches. The CDR3 nucleotides are TGTGCCAGCAGCCAAAGCGGGGCCAGCTCCTACGAGCAGTACTTC. Amino acid sequence: CASSQSGASSYEQYF.

The chain uses TRBV7-2 and TRBJ1-6; D uncertain. V lost 4 bases, J lost 3 bases, and 10 bases lay in between. Germline-derived CDR1 and CDR2 are SGHTA and FQGNSA. The CDR3 runs to 15 residues. In DNA form, the CDR3 reads TGTGCCAGCAGCTCCGGACGGAACTATAATTCACCCCTCCACTTT. Its translation: CASSSGRNYNSPLHF. The entire variable domain, with the rest obtained from reference TRBV7-2 and TRBJ1-6, is as follows: GAGVSQSPSNKVTEKGKDVELRCDPISGHTALYWYRQSLGQGLEFLIYFQGNSAPDKSGLPSDRFSAERTGGSVSTLTIQRTQQEDSAVYLCASSSGRNYNSPLHFGNGTRLTVT.

The V call is TRBV27, the J call TRBJ1-5; D may be TRBD1 (6 bases). From germline, CDR1 is MNHEY and CDR2 SMNVEV (reference sequence). The CDR3 sequence is 14 residues long. V lost 0 bases, J lost 7 bases, and 10 bases lay in between. The CDR3 sequence is CASSLSQGRQPQHF. The CDR3 DNA reads as TGTGCCAGCAGTTTATCGCAGGGGAGGCAGCCCCAGCATTTT.

The rearrangement joins TRBV11-2 to TRBJ1-3, with unresolved D. This CDR3 comprises 18 residues. Germline CDR1 reads SGHAT; CDR2 reads FQNNGV. Trimming cost V 5 bases and J 0 bases, with 20 bases left between them. DNA of the CDR3: TGTGCCAGCAGCCGAAGGGAACAGCGGCTTAGCTCTGGAAACACCATATATTTT. Translated, it gives CASSRREQRLSSGNTIYF.

V and J are TRBV30 and TRBJ1-1; TRBD1 is a possible D gene (5 bases). Germline-derived CDR1 and CDR2 are GTSNPN and SVGIG (reference sequence). The CDR3 spans 14 residues. With 6 bases removed from V and 7 bases from J, the gap between germline ends came to 21 bases. The CDR3: CACIRRTSIDEAFF. For the CDR3, the DNA is TGTGCCTGCATAAGAAGGACATCTATAGATGAAGCTTTCTTT. Filled out from reference TRBV30 and TRBJ1-1, the complete variable domain reads SQTIHQWPATLVQPVGSPLSLECTVEGTSNPNLYWYRQAAGRGLQLLFYSVGIGQISSEVPQNLSASRPQDRQFILSSKKLLLSDSGFYLCACIRRTSIDEAFFGQGTRLTVV.

The chain combines TRBV19 with TRBJ1-1; tentatively, D is TRBD1 (5 bases). Germline lookup yields CDR1 LNHDA and CDR2 SQIVND (reference sequence). The CDR3 covers 13 residues. V was cut by 1 base and J by 6 bases, with 9 bases left in between. The CDR3 region has the DNA TGTGCCAGTAGTATAGCCCGGACATCTGAAGCTTTCTTT. It is translated as CASSIARTSEAFF.

The chain uses TRBV10-3 and TRBJ1-1; 7 nucleotides align to TRBD1. The V gene's germline CDR1 is ENHRY and CDR2 SYGVKD. With 2 bases clipped from V and 4 bases from J, the junction kept 4 bases outside the gene matches. The CDR3 spans 14 residues. For the CDR3, the DNA is TGTGCCATCAGTGAGGGAAACAGGGGCACTGAAGCTTTCTTT. Protein product: CAISEGNRGTEAFF.

The chain is built from TRBV6-2 or TRBV6-3 and TRBJ2-7, with TRBD1 identical over 8 bases. Germline V CDR1 and CDR2: MNHEY, SVGEGT. V trimming: 6 bases; J trimming: 3 bases; junction bases outside the gene matches: 10. The CDR3 is 15 residues long. CDR3 nucleotide sequence: TGTGCCAGCAGCACCTGGACAGGGTCAAGCTACGAGCAGTACTTC. Protein: CASSTWTGSSYEQYF.

This clone was observed a single time. The rearrangement uses TRBV9 and TRBJ2-1; the D gene is possibly TRBD1 (7 bases). V was trimmed by 4 bases and J by 4 bases, leaving 15 bases between them. The CDR3 has 15 amino acids. In germline, CDR1 is SGDLS, CDR2 YYNGEE. This CDR3 is CASSIGGTAYNEQFF. DNA of the CDR3: TGTGCCAGCAGCATAGGCGGGACAGCTTACAATGAGCAGTTCTTC.

Remarks on this clone: The sample contains more than one DNA sequence encoding this CDR3. V gene TRBV11-2 combines with J gene TRBJ2-3; the D gene is possibly TRBD1 (6 bases). Germline lookup yields CDR1 SGHAT and CDR2 FQNNGV. The germline V and J ends were trimmed by 2 bases and 6 bases, with 6 bases remaining between them. The CDR3 is 12 amino acids. CDR3 DNA sequence: TGTGCCAGCAGCTTACAGGGGGATACGCAGTATTTT. This translates into CASSLQGDTQYF.

This sequence joins TRBV5-1 and TRBJ1-1; possible D gene TRBD1, 5 bases. The CDR3 consists of 14 residues. V gave up 0 bases and J gave up 6 bases, with 12 bases separating them. Germline V lookup: CDR1 SGHRS, CDR2 YFSETQ. This chain's CDR3 is CASSLALGLPEAFF. The CDR3 nucleotides are TGCGCCAGCAGCTTGGCCTTGGGGCTCCCTGAAGCTTTCTTT. The variable domain in full, with the rest retrieved from reference TRBV5-1 and TRBJ1-1, is KAGVTQTPRYLIKTRGQQVTLSCSPISGHRSVSWYQQTPGQGLQFLFEYFSETQRNKGNFPGRFSGRQFSNSRSEMNVSTLELGDSALYLCASSLALGLPEAFFGQGTRLTVV.